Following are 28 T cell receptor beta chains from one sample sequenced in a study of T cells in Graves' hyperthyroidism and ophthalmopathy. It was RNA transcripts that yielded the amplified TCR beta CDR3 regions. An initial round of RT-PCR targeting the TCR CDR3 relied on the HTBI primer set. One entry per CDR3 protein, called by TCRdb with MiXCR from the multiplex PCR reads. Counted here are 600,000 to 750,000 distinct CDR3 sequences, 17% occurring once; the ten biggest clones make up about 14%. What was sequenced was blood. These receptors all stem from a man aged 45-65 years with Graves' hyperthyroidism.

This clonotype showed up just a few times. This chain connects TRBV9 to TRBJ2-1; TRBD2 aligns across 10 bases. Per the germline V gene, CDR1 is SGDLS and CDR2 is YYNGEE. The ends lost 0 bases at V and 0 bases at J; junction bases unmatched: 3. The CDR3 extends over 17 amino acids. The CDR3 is CASSVAAGGPSYNEQFF. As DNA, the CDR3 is TGTGCCAGCAGCGTAGCAGCGGGAGGGCCCTCCTACAATGAGCAGTTCTTC.

The CDR3 nucleotides are TGCAGTGCTGCACTCGGGGGACAGGGAAACTATGGCTACACCTTC. Protein sequence: CSAALGGQGNYGYTF. V and J are TRBV20-1 and TRBJ1-2; 9 bases are shared with TRBD1. Per the germline V gene, CDR1 is DFQATT and CDR2 is SNEGSKA (reference sequence). V lost 5 bases and J lost 2; bases outside the gene matches: 9. The CDR3 loop spans 15 amino acids.

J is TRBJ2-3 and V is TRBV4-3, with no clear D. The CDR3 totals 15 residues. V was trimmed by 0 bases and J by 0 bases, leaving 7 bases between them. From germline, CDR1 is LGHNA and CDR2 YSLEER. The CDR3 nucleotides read TGCGCCAGCAGCCAAGATTTCACTAGCACAGATACGCAGTATTTT. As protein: CASSQDFTSTDTQYF.

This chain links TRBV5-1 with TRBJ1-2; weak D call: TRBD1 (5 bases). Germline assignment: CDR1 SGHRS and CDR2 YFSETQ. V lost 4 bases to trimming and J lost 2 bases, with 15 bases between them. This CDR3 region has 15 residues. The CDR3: CASSPWDGPNYGYTF. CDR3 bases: TGCGCCAGCAGCCCCTGGGACGGTCCCAACTATGGCTACACCTTC.

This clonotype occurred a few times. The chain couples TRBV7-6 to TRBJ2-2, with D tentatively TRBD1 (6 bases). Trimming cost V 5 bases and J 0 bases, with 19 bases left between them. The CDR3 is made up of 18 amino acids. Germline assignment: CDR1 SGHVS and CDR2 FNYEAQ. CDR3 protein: CASSQQTGELSNTGELFF. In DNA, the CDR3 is TGTGCCAGCAGCCAACAGACAGGCGAACTTTCGAACACCGGGGAGCTGTTTTTT.

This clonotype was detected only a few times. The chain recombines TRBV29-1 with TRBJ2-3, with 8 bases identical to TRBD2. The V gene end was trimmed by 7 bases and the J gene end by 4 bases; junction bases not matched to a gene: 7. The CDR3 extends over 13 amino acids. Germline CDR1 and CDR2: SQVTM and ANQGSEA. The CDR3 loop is CSGQTSAADTQYF. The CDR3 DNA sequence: TGCAGCGGCCAGACTAGCGCGGCAGATACGCAGTATTTT.

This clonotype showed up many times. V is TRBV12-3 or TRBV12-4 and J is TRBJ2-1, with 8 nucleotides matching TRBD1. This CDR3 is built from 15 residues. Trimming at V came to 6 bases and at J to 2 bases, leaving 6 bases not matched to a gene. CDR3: CASRRGQGPYNEQFF. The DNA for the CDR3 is TGTGCCAGCAGACGAGGACAGGGTCCCTACAATGAGCAGTTCTTC.

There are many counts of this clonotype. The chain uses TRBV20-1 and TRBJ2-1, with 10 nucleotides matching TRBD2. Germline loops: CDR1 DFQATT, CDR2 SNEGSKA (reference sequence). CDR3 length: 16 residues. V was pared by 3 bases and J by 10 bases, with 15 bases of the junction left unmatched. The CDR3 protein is CSASPGGTSDRSEQFF. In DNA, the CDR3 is TGCAGTGCTAGTCCGGGTGGGACTAGCGACCGCTCAGAGCAGTTCTTC.

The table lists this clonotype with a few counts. The CDR3 DNA is TGTGCCAGCAGTGACGTGGTAACGAGCAATCAGCCCCAGCATTTT. The encoded protein is CASSDVVTSNQPQHF. This rearrangement joins TRBV25-1 to TRBJ1-5; D unresolved. Germline V gene lookup returns CDR1 MGHDK and CDR2 SYGVNS. V was pared by 3 bases and J by 1 base, with 10 bases between. The CDR3 totals 15 residues.

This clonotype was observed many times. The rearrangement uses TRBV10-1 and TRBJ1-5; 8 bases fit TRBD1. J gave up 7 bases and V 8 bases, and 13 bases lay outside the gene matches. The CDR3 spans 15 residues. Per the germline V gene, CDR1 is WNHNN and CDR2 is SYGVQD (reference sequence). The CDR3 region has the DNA TGCGCCAGCGTCCAGGACAGGGAATCTGGACAGCCCCAGCATTTT. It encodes CASVQDRESGQPQHF.

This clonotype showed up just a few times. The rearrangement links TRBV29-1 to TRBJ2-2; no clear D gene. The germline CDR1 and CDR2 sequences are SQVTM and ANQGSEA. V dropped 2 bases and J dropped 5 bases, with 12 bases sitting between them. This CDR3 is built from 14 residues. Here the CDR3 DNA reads TGCAGCGTTGAATATGGCGGTTGGACCGGGGAGCTGTTTTTT. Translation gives CSVEYGGWTGELFF.

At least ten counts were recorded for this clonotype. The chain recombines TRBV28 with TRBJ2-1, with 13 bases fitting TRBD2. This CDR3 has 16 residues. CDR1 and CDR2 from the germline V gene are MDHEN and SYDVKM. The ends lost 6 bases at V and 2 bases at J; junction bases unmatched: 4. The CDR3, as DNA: TGTGCCAGCAGGCCCGGGACTAGCGGGACCTACAATGAGCAGTTCTTC. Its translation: CASRPGTSGTYNEQFF.

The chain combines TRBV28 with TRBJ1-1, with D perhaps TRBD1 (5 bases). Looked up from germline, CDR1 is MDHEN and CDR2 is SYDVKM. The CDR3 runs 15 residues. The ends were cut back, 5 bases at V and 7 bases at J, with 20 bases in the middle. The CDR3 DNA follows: TGTGCCAGCAGTCTAAACTCGGCAGGGAATGGTGAAGCTTTCTTT. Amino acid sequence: CASSLNSAGNGEAFF. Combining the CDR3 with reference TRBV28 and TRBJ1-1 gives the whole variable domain DVKVTQSSRYLVKRTGEKVFLECVQDMDHENMFWYRQDPGLGLRLIYFSYDVKMKEKGDIPEGYSVSREKKERFSLILESASTNQTSMYLCASSLNSAGNGEAFFGQGTRLTVV.

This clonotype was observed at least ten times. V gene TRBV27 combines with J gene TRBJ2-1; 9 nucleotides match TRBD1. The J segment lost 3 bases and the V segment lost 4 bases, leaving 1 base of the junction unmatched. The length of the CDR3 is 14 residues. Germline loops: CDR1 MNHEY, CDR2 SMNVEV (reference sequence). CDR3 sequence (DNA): TGTGCCAGCAGTTCGACAGGGGGCTACAATGAGCAGTTCTTC. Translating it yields CASSSTGGYNEQFF.

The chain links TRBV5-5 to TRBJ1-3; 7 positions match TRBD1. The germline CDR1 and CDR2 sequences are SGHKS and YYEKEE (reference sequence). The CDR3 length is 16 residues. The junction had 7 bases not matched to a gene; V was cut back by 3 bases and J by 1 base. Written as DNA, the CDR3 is TGTGCCAGCAGCTCTTCGGGACAGCTTTCTGGAAACACCATATATTTT. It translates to CASSSSGQLSGNTIYF.

The CDR3 loop is CASSIRAANTEAFF. For the CDR3, the DNA is TGTGCCAGTAGTATTAGAGCGGCGAACACTGAAGCTTTCTTT. J is TRBJ1-1 and V is TRBV19; no clear D gene. Germline V gene sequence: CDR1 LNHDA, CDR2 SQIVND (reference sequence). V was clipped by 3 bases and J by 1 base, with 9 bases between them. This CDR3 is built from 14 residues.

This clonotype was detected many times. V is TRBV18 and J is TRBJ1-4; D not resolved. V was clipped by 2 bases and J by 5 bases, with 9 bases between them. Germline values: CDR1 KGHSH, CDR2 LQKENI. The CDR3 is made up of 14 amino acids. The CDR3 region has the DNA TGTGCCAGCTCACCAAACAGCTGGAATGAAAAACTGTTTTTT. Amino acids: CASSPNSWNEKLFF.

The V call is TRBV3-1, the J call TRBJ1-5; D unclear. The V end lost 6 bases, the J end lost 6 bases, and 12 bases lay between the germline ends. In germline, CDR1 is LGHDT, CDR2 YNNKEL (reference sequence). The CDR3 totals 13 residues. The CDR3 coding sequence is TGTGCCAGCAGTTTCGTCGAAATTCAGCCCCAGCATTTT. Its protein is CASSFVEIQPQHF.

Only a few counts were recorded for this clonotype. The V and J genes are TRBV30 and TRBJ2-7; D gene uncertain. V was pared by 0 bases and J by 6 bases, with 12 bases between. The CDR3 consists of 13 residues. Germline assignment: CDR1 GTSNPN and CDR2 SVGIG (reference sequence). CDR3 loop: CAWSVFGLGEQYF. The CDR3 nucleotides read TGTGCCTGGAGTGTATTCGGTTTAGGCGAGCAGTACTTC.

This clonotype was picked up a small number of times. The CDR3 loop is CSANRDTEAFF. As DNA, the CDR3 is TGCAGTGCTAACAGGGACACTGAAGCTTTCTTT. The chain combines TRBV20-1 with TRBJ1-1; a weak D match, TRBD1 (6 bases). From germline, CDR1 is DFQATT and CDR2 SNEGSKA (reference sequence). V was clipped by 4 bases and J by 3 bases, with 6 bases between them. The CDR3 contains 11 residues.

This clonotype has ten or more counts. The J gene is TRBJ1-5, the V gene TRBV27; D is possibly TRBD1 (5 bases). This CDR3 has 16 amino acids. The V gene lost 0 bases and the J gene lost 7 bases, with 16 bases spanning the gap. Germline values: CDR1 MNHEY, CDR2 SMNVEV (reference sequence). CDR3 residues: CASSLSFGRDRQPQHF. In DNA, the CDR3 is TGTGCCAGCAGTTTATCGTTCGGCAGGGATCGACAGCCCCAGCATTTT.

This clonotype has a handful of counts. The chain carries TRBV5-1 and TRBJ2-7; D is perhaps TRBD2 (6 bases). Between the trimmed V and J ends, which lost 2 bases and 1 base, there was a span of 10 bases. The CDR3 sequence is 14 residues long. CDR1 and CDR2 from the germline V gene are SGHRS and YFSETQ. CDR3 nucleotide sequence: TGCGCCAGCAGCTTAATACTAGCATCCTACGAGCAGTACTTC. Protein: CASSLILASYEQYF. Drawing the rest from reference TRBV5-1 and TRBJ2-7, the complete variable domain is KAGVTQTPRYLIKTRGQQVTLSCSPISGHRSVSWYQQTPGQGLQFLFEYFSETQRNKGNFPGRFSGRQFSNSRSEMNVSTLELGDSALYLCASSLILASYEQYFGPGTRLTVT.

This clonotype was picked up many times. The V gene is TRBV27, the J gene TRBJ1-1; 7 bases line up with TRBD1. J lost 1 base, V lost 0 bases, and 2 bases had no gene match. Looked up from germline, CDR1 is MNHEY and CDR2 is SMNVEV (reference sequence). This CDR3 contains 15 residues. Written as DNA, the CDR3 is TGTGCCAGCAGTTTATCGGGACAGAGGAACACTGAAGCTTTCTTT. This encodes CASSLSGQRNTEAFF.

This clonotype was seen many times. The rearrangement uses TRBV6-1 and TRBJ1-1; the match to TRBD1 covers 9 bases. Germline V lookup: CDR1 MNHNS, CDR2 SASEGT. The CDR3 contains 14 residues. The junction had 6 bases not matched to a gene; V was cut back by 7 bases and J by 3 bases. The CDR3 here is CASTQTGGYTEAFF. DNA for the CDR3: TGTGCCAGCACCCAAACAGGGGGCTACACTGAAGCTTTCTTT.

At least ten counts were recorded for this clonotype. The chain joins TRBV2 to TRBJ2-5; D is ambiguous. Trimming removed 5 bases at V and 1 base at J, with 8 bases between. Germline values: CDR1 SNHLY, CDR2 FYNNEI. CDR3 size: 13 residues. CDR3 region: CASSSGLQETQYF. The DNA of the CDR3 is TGTGCCAGCAGTAGTGGTCTCCAAGAGACCCAGTACTTC.

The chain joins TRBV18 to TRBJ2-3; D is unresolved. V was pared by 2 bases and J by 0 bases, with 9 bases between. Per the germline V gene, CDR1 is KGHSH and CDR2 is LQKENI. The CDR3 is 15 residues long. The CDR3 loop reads CASSPYSPSTDTQYF. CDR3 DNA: TGTGCCAGCTCACCATATTCGCCTAGCACAGATACGCAGTATTTT.

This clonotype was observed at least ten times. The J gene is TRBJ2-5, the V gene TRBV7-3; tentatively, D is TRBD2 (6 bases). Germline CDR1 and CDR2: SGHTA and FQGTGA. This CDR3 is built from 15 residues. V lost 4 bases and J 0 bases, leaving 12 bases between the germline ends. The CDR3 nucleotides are TGTGCCAGCAGCTACCTCGGGGGATACCAAGAGACCCAGTACTTC. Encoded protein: CASSYLGGYQETQYF.

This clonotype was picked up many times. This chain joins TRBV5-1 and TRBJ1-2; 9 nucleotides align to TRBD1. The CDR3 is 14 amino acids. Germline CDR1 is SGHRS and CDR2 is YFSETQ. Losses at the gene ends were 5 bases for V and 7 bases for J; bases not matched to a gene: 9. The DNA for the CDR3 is TGCGCCAGCAGAAAACAGGGGGCGCGATCTGGCTACACCTTC. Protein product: CASRKQGARSGYTF.